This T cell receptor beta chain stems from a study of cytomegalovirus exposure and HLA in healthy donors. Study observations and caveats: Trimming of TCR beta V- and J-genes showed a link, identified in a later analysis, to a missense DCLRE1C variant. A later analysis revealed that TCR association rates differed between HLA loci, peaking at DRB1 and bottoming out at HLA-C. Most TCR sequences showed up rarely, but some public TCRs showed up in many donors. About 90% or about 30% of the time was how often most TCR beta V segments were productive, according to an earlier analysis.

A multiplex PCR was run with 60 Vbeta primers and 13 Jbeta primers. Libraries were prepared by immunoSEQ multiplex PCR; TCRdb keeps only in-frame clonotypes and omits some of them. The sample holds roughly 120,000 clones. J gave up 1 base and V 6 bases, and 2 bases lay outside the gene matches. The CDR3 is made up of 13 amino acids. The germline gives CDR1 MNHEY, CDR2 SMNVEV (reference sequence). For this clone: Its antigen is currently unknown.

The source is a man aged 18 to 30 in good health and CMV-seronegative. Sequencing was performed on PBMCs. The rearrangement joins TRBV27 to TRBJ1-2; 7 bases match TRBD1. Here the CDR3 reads CASRPGGNYGYTF. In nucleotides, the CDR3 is TGTGCCAGCAGGCCAGGGGGTAACTATGGCTACACCTTC.